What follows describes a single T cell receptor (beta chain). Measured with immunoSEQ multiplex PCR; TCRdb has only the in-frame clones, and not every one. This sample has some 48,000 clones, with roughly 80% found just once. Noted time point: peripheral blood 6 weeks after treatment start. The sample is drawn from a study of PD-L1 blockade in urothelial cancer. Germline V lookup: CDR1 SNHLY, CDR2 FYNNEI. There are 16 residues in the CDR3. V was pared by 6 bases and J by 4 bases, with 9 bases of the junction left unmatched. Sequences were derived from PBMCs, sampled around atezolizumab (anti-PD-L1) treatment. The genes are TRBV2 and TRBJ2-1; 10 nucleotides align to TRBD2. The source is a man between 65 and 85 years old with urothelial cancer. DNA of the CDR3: TGTGCCAGCAGGAAAGCTTTAGCGGGGGGATACAATGAGCAGTTCTTC. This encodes CASRKALAGGYNEQFF.